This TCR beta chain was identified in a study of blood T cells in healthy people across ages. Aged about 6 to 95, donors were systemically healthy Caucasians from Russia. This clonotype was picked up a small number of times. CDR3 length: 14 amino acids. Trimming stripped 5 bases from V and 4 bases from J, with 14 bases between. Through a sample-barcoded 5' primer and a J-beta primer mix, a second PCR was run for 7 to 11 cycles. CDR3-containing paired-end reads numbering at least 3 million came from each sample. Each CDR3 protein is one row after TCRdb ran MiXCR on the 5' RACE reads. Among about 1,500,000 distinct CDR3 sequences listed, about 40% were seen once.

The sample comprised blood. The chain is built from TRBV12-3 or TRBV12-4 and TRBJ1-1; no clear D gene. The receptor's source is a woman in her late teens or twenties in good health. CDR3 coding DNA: TGTGCCAGCAGTCAACATCTTACGGGCACTGAAGCTTTCTTT. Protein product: CASSQHLTGTEAFF.